This entry lists 8 T cell receptor beta chains sequenced from one sample in a study of control samples from healthy donors and cancer patients. The repertoire was sequenced with immunoSEQ multiplex PCR; TCRdb's copy has only in-frame clones and lacks some. The profile shows about 57,000 clones, under 95% of them singletons. The material sequenced was PBMCs. These receptors were collected from a man aged 25 to 40 with colorectal cancer.

The chain recombines TRBV3-1 (or the pseudogene TRBV3-2) with TRBJ1-2; a possible D gene is TRBD1 (6 bases). Germline CDR1 reads LGHDT; CDR2 reads YNNKEL (reference sequence). The CDR3 runs to 14 residues. V was clipped by 7 bases and J by 5 bases, with 17 bases between them. CDR3 bases: TGTGCCAGCACTAGGGTGGCAGGGGATTATGGCTACACCTTC. Encoded protein: CASTRVAGDYGYTF.

The V gene is TRBV4-3, the J gene TRBJ1-5; 7 positions agree with TRBD1. V trimming: 0 bases; J trimming: 6 bases; junction bases outside the gene matches: 8. There are 16 residues in the CDR3. Germline V gene sequence: CDR1 LGHNA, CDR2 YSLEER. As DNA, the CDR3 is TGCGCCAGCAGCCAAGATGGTGGGCAGGGGGTTCAGCCCCAGCATTTT. Residues: CASSQDGGQGVQPQHF.

This clone was seen a handful of times. This chain links TRBV19 with TRBJ1-2, with D uncertain. The CDR3 has 15 amino acids. V lost 5 bases, J lost 8 bases, and 21 bases lay in between. Germline V gene lookup returns CDR1 LNHDA and CDR2 SQIVND (reference sequence). CDR3 sequence (DNA): TGTGCCAGTAGTGGCCGGGGAGATCCTTTCTCGGGCTACACCTTC. Translating it yields CASSGRGDPFSGYTF. The entire variable domain, with the rest obtained from reference TRBV19 and TRBJ1-2, is as follows: DGGITQSPKYLFRKEGQNVTLSCEQNLNHDAMYWYRQDPGQGLRLIYYSQIVNDFQKGDIAEGYSVSREKKESFPLTVTSAQKNPTAFYLCASSGRGDPFSGYTFGSGTRLTVV.

V usage is TRBV5-1 and J usage is TRBJ2-7; no firm D call. The CDR3 contains 14 residues. V gave up 2 bases and J gave up 1 base, with 10 bases separating them. CDR1 is SGHRS and CDR2 is YFSETQ in the germline V gene. CDR3 DNA sequence: TGCGCCAGCAGCTTCGGGCCTTCTTCCTACGAGCAGTACGTC. Translated: CASSFGPSSYEQYV.

V usage is TRBV24-1 and J usage is TRBJ2-2, with 9 bases aligning to TRBD1. The CDR3 covers 16 residues. The germline CDR1 and CDR2 sequences are KGHDR and SFDVKD. The V gene end was trimmed by 3 bases and the J gene end by 4 bases; junction bases not matched to a gene: 5. CDR3 in amino acids: CATSDPGTGTTGELFF. The DNA of the CDR3 is TGTGCCACCAGTGATCCCGGGACAGGGACCACCGGGGAGCTGTTTTTT.

The V and J genes are TRBV2 and TRBJ1-1, with D possibly being TRBD1 (6 bases). V dropped 1 base and J dropped 5 bases, with 17 bases sitting between them. The CDR3 contains 16 residues. The germline gives CDR1 SNHLY, CDR2 FYNNEI. CDR3 nucleotides: TGTGCCAGCAGTGAAGACGTTCAGGGGCAGGTGACTGAAGCTTTCTTT. This sequence encodes CASSEDVQGQVTEAFF.

The rearrangement joins TRBV11-2 to TRBJ2-2; D not resolved. Trimming removed 1 base at V and 6 bases at J, with 9 bases between. This CDR3 is 14 amino acids long. The V gene's germline CDR1 is SGHAT and CDR2 FQNNGV. In DNA, the CDR3 is TGTGCCAGCAGCTTAGTCGAGACATCCGGGGAGCTGTTTTTT. Protein product: CASSLVETSGELFF.

The chain has TRBV6-6 and TRBJ2-3; 10 positions agree with TRBD1. Per germline, CDR1 MNHNY and CDR2 SVGAGI (reference sequence). The CDR3 runs 16 residues. The V segment lost 2 bases and the J segment 4 bases; nucleotides outside the gene matches: 6. As DNA, the CDR3 is TGTGCCAGCAGTTACGTCCGACAGGGGGCCTCAGATACGCAGTATTTT. It specifies CASSYVRQGASDTQYF.